Listed below are T cell receptor beta chains from one sample, sequenced in a study of blood T cell repertoires in COVID-19. Only in-frame clones appear in the TCRdb table, and some are missing; sequencing was by immunoSEQ multiplex PCR. The sample has about 83,000 clones, around 87% seen once. Sequenced material: peripheral blood. Every receptor here comes from a woman in her forties or fifties with active or convalescent COVID-19. CDR3s include the opening cysteine and the closing phenylalanine or tryptophan. D genes are given only for firm matches. Size is stated for part of the rows, as once, few or many counts, or as a class when the clone is expanded.

J gene: TRBJ1-5
V gene: TRBV18
D gene: NA
clone size: NA
CDR3 DNA: TGTGCCAGCTCACCACAGGGGAACAATCAGCCCCAGCATTTT
CDR3 protein: CASSPQGNNQPQHF

J gene: TRBJ2-2
V gene: TRBV5-1
D gene: NA
clone size: NA
CDR3 DNA: TGCGCCAGCAGCTTGGTTATCGGGGAGCTGTTTTTT
CDR3 protein: CASSLVIGELFF

J gene: TRBJ2-1
V gene: TRBV5-4
D gene: TRBD1
clone size: few
CDR3 DNA: TGTGCCAGCAGCAACCCCGGGACAGGGGTCGATGAGCAGTTCTTC
CDR3 protein: CASSNPGTGVDEQFF

J gene: TRBJ2-5
V gene: TRBV6-5
D gene: NA
clone size: NA
CDR3 DNA: TGTGCCAGCAGCCCGAGGAGACAAGAGACCCAGTACTTC
CDR3 protein: CASSPRRQETQYF

J gene: TRBJ1-3
V gene: TRBV4-3
D gene: TRBD1
clone size: NA
CDR3 DNA: TGCGCCAGCAGCCAAGATGGGACAGTTGGAAACACCATATATTTT
CDR3 protein: CASSQDGTVGNTIYF

J gene: TRBJ2-7
V gene: TRBV19
D gene: NA
clone size: NA
CDR3 DNA: TGTGCCAGTAGTATGACATCTTCCTACGAGCAGTACTTC
CDR3 protein: CASSMTSSYEQYF

J gene: TRBJ1-1
V gene: TRBV30
D gene: TRBD1
clone size: NA
CDR3 DNA: TGTGCCTGGAACCACGGGACAGAGAACACTGAAGCTTTCTTT
CDR3 protein: CAWNHGTENTEAFF

J gene: TRBJ2-7
V gene: TRBV19
D gene: NA
clone size: NA
CDR3 DNA: TGTGCCAGTAACGGAGGGGTTGCGTACGAGCAGTACTTC
CDR3 protein: CASNGGVAYEQYF

J gene: TRBJ1-2
V gene: TRBV11-2
D gene: TRBD1
clone size: NA
CDR3 DNA: TGTGCCAGCAGCCCCGGACAGGGCTATGGCTACACCTTC
CDR3 protein: CASSPGQGYGYTF

J gene: TRBJ2-1
V gene: TRBV6-2/TRBV6-3
D gene: NA
clone size: NA
CDR3 DNA: TGTGCCAGCAGTTACCCGGGACTTCGAACTTACAATGAGCAGTTCTTC
CDR3 protein: CASSYPGLRTYNEQFF

J gene: TRBJ1-1
V gene: TRBV5-6
D gene: NA
clone size: NA
CDR3 DNA: TGTGCCAGCAGCCCGCAATATCTCAGTGGCGCTTTCTTT
CDR3 protein: CASSPQYLSGAFF

J gene: TRBJ2-5
V gene: TRBV10-3
D gene: TRBD2
clone size: NA
CDR3 DNA: TGTGCCATGGGGGAGGGGACCCAGTACTTC
CDR3 protein: CAMGEGTQYF

J gene: TRBJ1-6
V gene: TRBV15
D gene: NA
clone size: few
CDR3 DNA: TGTGCCACCAGCAGCGAGCCCAGAGCGGGAAATTCACCCCTCCACTTT
CDR3 protein: CATSSEPRAGNSPLHF

J gene: TRBJ2-5
V gene: TRBV5-6
D gene: NA
clone size: NA
CDR3 DNA: TGTGCCAGCAGCTTGGGTGGAGGGGCTGAGACCCAGTACTTC
CDR3 protein: CASSLGGGAETQYF

J gene: TRBJ2-5
V gene: TRBV21-1
D gene: NA
clone size: NA
CDR3 DNA: TGTGCCAGCTCCCCGAGAGGCCTACAACTTCAAGAGACCCAGTACTTC
CDR3 protein: CASSPRGLQLQETQYF

J gene: TRBJ1-2
V gene: TRBV5-1
D gene: NA
clone size: NA
CDR3 DNA: TGCGCCAGCAGCTTGGACGACAGCTATGGCTACACCTTC
CDR3 protein: CASSLDDSYGYTF

J gene: TRBJ2-5
V gene: TRBV5-1
D gene: TRBD1
clone size: once
CDR3 DNA: TGCGCCAGCAGCTTGTGGGTGACAGGGCAGGAGACCCAGTACTTC
CDR3 protein: CASSLWVTGQETQYF

J gene: TRBJ2-1
V gene: TRBV7-2
D gene: TRBD2
clone size: NA
CDR3 DNA: TGTGCCAGCAGCTTAGGCGGGACTAGGGGGTCCAATGAGCAGTTCTTC
CDR3 protein: CASSLGGTRGSNEQFF

J gene: TRBJ1-3
V gene: TRBV9
D gene: NA
clone size: NA
CDR3 DNA: TGTGCCAGCAGCCGGGGGGACGGCTCTGGAAACACCATATATTTT
CDR3 protein: CASSRGDGSGNTIYF

J gene: TRBJ2-3
V gene: TRBV11-1
D gene: NA
clone size: NA
CDR3 DNA: TGTGCCAGCAGCTTAGCCCCCAGTGGCACAGATACGCAGTATTTT
CDR3 protein: CASSLAPSGTDTQYF

J gene: TRBJ2-6
V gene: TRBV7-2
D gene: TRBD2
clone size: once
CDR3 DNA: TGTGCCAGCAGCTCGCAAGGGACTAGCACTGGGGCCAACGTCCTGACTTTC
CDR3 protein: CASSSQGTSTGANVLTF

J gene: TRBJ1-2
V gene: TRBV30
D gene: NA
clone size: NA
CDR3 DNA: TGTGCCTGGAGTGTGTCAGGCCCTACGTTTTCAGCTAACTATGGCTACACCTTC
CDR3 protein: CAWSVSGPTFSANYGYTF

J gene: TRBJ2-7
V gene: TRBV11-2
D gene: NA
clone size: NA
CDR3 DNA: TGTGCCAGCAGCTTAGCGGGGGTGAGGTCTCACGAGCAGTACTTC
CDR3 protein: CASSLAGVRSHEQYF

J gene: TRBJ2-7
V gene: TRBV5-5
D gene: TRBD2
clone size: NA
CDR3 DNA: TGTGCCAGCAGACTAGCGGGGGGCCGCTACGAGCAGTACTTC
CDR3 protein: CASRLAGGRYEQYF

J gene: TRBJ1-1
V gene: TRBV18
D gene: NA
clone size: NA
CDR3 DNA: TGTGCCAGTCTGGTGGGTCAGGAAACTGAAGCTTTCTTT
CDR3 protein: CASLVGQETEAFF

J gene: TRBJ2-3
V gene: TRBV5-4
D gene: TRBD1
clone size: NA
CDR3 DNA: TGTGCCAGCAGCTTGGGAACAGGGGGCTCTACAGATACGCAGTATTTT
CDR3 protein: CASSLGTGGSTDTQYF

J gene: TRBJ2-5
V gene: TRBV27
D gene: TRBD1
clone size: NA
CDR3 DNA: TGTGCCAGCAGTTTCCAGGGGGCGGAGGGGGAGACCCAGTACTTC
CDR3 protein: CASSFQGAEGETQYF

J gene: TRBJ1-1
V gene: TRBV5-5
D gene: NA
clone size: NA
CDR3 DNA: TGTGCCAGCAGCGTAGACTACAGGGAGTTAGCTGAAGCTTTCTTT
CDR3 protein: CASSVDYRELAEAFF

J gene: TRBJ2-5
V gene: TRBV7-9
D gene: NA
clone size: NA
CDR3 DNA: TGTGCCAGCAGCTTGGAGGGAAACTCAGGAGAGACCCAGTACTTC
CDR3 protein: CASSLEGNSGETQYF

J gene: TRBJ2-3
V gene: TRBV6-5
D gene: NA
clone size: NA
CDR3 DNA: TGTGCCAGCAGACCGACAACAGATACGCAGTATTTT
CDR3 protein: CASRPTTDTQYF

J gene: TRBJ2-2
V gene: TRBV19
D gene: TRBD1
clone size: NA
CDR3 DNA: TGTGCCAGTAGTATCGGACAGGGAGCCGGGGAGCTGTTTTTT
CDR3 protein: CASSIGQGAGELFF

J gene: TRBJ1-1
V gene: TRBV5-1
D gene: NA
clone size: NA
CDR3 DNA: TGCGCCAGCAGCTTCAGATTGAACACTGAAGCTTTCTTT
CDR3 protein: CASSFRLNTEAFF

J gene: TRBJ1-1
V gene: TRBV19
D gene: NA
clone size: NA
CDR3 DNA: TGTGCCAGTAGTATAACGCCCACAAACACTGAAGCTTTCTTT
CDR3 protein: CASSITPTNTEAFF

J gene: TRBJ1-1
V gene: TRBV5-4
D gene: TRBD1
clone size: NA
CDR3 DNA: TGTGCCAGCAGCTTGGCGGGACAGGTCAACACTGAAGCTTTCTTT
CDR3 protein: CASSLAGQVNTEAFF

J gene: TRBJ1-2
V gene: TRBV2
D gene: TRBD1
clone size: NA
CDR3 DNA: TGTGCCAGCAGTGAAGACAGGGGAGGCTATGGCTACACCTTC
CDR3 protein: CASSEDRGGYGYTF

J gene: TRBJ2-3
V gene: TRBV11-2
D gene: TRBD2
clone size: NA
CDR3 DNA: TGTGCCAGCCCCGGGGGGCGGGGGGCTGGAGATACGCAGTATTTT
CDR3 protein: CASPGGRGAGDTQYF

J gene: TRBJ2-7
V gene: TRBV7-9
D gene: NA
clone size: NA
CDR3 DNA: TGTGCCAGCTCCCCGGGGAACAGGGTGAGCTCCTACGAGCAGTACTTC
CDR3 protein: CASSPGNRVSSYEQYF

J gene: TRBJ1-1
V gene: TRBV27
D gene: NA
clone size: NA
CDR3 DNA: TGTGCCAGCAGTCCCACCGACAGACATAACACTGAAGCTTTCTTT
CDR3 protein: CASSPTDRHNTEAFF

J gene: TRBJ1-2
V gene: TRBV6-4
D gene: NA
clone size: once
CDR3 DNA: TGTGCCAGCTCCGAGGGAGGGGACTATGGCTACACCTTC
CDR3 protein: CASSEGGDYGYTF

J gene: TRBJ2-7
V gene: TRBV5-1
D gene: TRBD2
clone size: NA
CDR3 DNA: TGCGCCAGCAGCCACCTTGGGACTAGCGGGGCGGGGGAGCAGTACTTC
CDR3 protein: CASSHLGTSGAGEQYF

J gene: TRBJ2-1
V gene: TRBV10-3
D gene: NA
clone size: NA
CDR3 DNA: TGTGCCAGCTCCCTGACCCCTCAGGGCGATGAGCAGTTCTTC
CDR3 protein: CASSLTPQGDEQFF

J gene: TRBJ2-2
V gene: TRBV11-2
D gene: NA
clone size: once
CDR3 DNA: TGTGCCAGCCGGGTCTTGTTGGGCGGGGAGCTGTTTTTT
CDR3 protein: CASRVLLGGELFF

J gene: TRBJ1-1
V gene: TRBV7-9
D gene: NA
clone size: NA
CDR3 DNA: TGTGCCAGCAGCTTTACGACAGGAGAAGCTTTCTTT
CDR3 protein: CASSFTTGEAFF

J gene: TRBJ2-3
V gene: TRBV5-4
D gene: TRBD1
clone size: NA
CDR3 DNA: TGTGCCAGCAGCTTGGGTGCGGACAGGAGCACAGATACGCAGTATTTT
CDR3 protein: CASSLGADRSTDTQYF

J gene: TRBJ2-7
V gene: TRBV7-9
D gene: NA
clone size: NA
CDR3 DNA: TGTGCCAGCAGCTTCGCAGGAACCTACGAGCAGTACTTC
CDR3 protein: CASSFAGTYEQYF

J gene: TRBJ2-3
V gene: TRBV5-1
D gene: TRBD1
clone size: NA
CDR3 DNA: TGCGCCAGCAGCGGCCGGGACAGGCGTCCCACAGATACGCAGTATTTT
CDR3 protein: CASSGRDRRPTDTQYF

J gene: TRBJ1-5
V gene: TRBV2
D gene: NA
clone size: NA
CDR3 DNA: TGTGCCAGCAAAGAGGGTGGCAGGTCGAGCAATCAGCCCCAGCATTTT
CDR3 protein: CASKEGGRSSNQPQHF

J gene: TRBJ2-5
V gene: TRBV6-2/TRBV6-3
D gene: TRBD1
clone size: once
CDR3 DNA: TGTGCCAGCAGTCAGATTCCGGGACAGGTGATCCAAGAGACCCAGTACTTC
CDR3 protein: CASSQIPGQVIQETQYF

J gene: TRBJ2-1
V gene: TRBV9
D gene: TRBD2
clone size: NA
CDR3 DNA: TGTGCCAGCAGCGCCCGACTAGCGGGGTCCTACAATGAGCAGTTCTTC
CDR3 protein: CASSARLAGSYNEQFF

J gene: TRBJ2-3
V gene: TRBV5-1
D gene: TRBD1
clone size: NA
CDR3 DNA: TGCGCCAGCAGCTTGGGGACAGGGTTAGATACGCAGTATTTT
CDR3 protein: CASSLGTGLDTQYF

J gene: TRBJ1-3
V gene: TRBV4-1
D gene: TRBD1
clone size: few
CDR3 DNA: TGCGCCAGCAGCCCCAGGGACAGGAGAAGTTCGGAGGGAAACACCATATATTTT
CDR3 protein: CASSPRDRRSSEGNTIYF

J gene: TRBJ1-3
V gene: TRBV7-8
D gene: NA
clone size: NA
CDR3 DNA: TGTGCCAGCAGCACCTCGGGTTCCTCTGGAAACACCATATATTTT
CDR3 protein: CASSTSGSSGNTIYF

J gene: TRBJ2-1
V gene: TRBV3-1/TRBV3-2
D gene: TRBD1
clone size: NA
CDR3 DNA: TGTGCCAGCAGCCGAGGCGCAGGGGGCGCAATAGTAGGCAATGAGCAGTTCTTC
CDR3 protein: CASSRGAGGAIVGNEQFF